Below, 8 T cell receptor beta chains from the same sample are listed, as sequenced in a study of blood T cell repertoires in COVID-19. Profiled with immunoSEQ multiplex PCR; TCRdb holds only in-frame clones, not every one. Here the sample spans roughly 100,000 clones, about 85% being singletons. Sample: peripheral blood. These receptors were obtained from a man aged 45-65 years with acute or convalescent COVID-19.

The rearrangement links TRBV5-4 to TRBJ2-7; 7 nucleotides agree with TRBD2. Germline CDR1 and CDR2: SGHNT and YYREEE (reference sequence). The V and J ends lost 0 bases and 3 bases, in that order; junction bases with no gene match: 9. The CDR3 length is 16 residues. The CDR3, as DNA: TGTGCCAGCAGCTTGGGTCCGGGCGGGGGTAACTACGAGCAGTACTTC. Translation gives CASSLGPGGGNYEQYF.

This rearrangement joins TRBV16 to TRBJ1-3, with D maybe TRBD1 (5 bases). Germline loops: CDR1 KGHSY, CDR2 FQNENV. The CDR3 is 16 amino acids. The V end was cut by 4 bases, the J end by 0 bases, with 13 bases between. The CDR3 spells CASSPPTDHSGNTIYF. CDR3 DNA: TGTGCCAGCAGCCCCCCGACAGATCACTCTGGAAACACCATATATTTT.

The V call is TRBV18, the J call TRBJ2-1; D is uncertain. Germline CDR1 KGHSH, CDR2 LQKENI. Trimming left V 6 bases short and J 10 bases short, with 16 bases between. The CDR3 has 13 residues. CDR3 DNA: TGTGCCAGCTCGCCAGGAAGGTTCGGGGAGCAGTTCTTC. Protein sequence: CASSPGRFGEQFF.

CDR3 region: CASSSSTTNQETQYF. CDR3 DNA: TGTGCCAGCAGCTCCTCGACAACCAACCAAGAGACCCAGTACTTC. The chain carries TRBV11-3 and TRBJ2-5, with no clear D. Trimming removed 4 bases from V and 0 bases from J, with 12 bases in between. The CDR3 contains 15 residues. The V gene's germline CDR1 is SGHNT and CDR2 YENEEA.

The V call is TRBV28, the J call TRBJ1-4; the D gene is possibly TRBD1 (6 bases). This CDR3 spans 22 amino acids. The germline V gene has CDR1 MDHEN and CDR2 SYDVKM. V lost 4 bases and J 8 bases, leaving 38 bases between the germline ends. The CDR3 DNA reads as TGTGCCAGCAGTTCCTTAGGTCTCTGGTCGGCAGGGGCCACCTCTGAATACGAAAAACTGTTTTTT. Translated: CASSSLGLWSAGATSEYEKLFF.

The V call is TRBV5-6, the J call TRBJ2-3, with TRBD2 matching over 11 bases. The V gene end was trimmed by 4 bases and the J gene end by 8 bases; junction bases not matched to a gene: 9. CDR1 SGHDT and CDR2 YYEEEE come from the germline V gene. CDR3 length: 15 amino acids. In DNA form, the CDR3 reads TGTGCCAGCAGCCCCCTAGCGGGAGGTATGGGTACGCAGTATTTT. It specifies CASSPLAGGMGTQYF.

This chain connects TRBV7-6 to TRBJ2-1, with a tentative D call TRBD2 (7 bases). Germline V lookup: CDR1 SGHVS, CDR2 FNYEAQ. V lost 2 bases to trimming and J lost 6 bases, with 17 bases between them. The CDR3 is 16 amino acids. CDR3 region: CASSLLGGATGNEQFF. The CDR3 coding sequence is TGTGCCAGCAGCTTATTGGGGGGGGCTACGGGCAATGAGCAGTTCTTC.

The V and J genes are TRBV29-1 and TRBJ2-5, with no clear D. This CDR3 spans 15 amino acids. V was cut by 4 bases and J by 5 bases, with 20 bases left in between. Germline CDR1 and CDR2: SQVTM and ANQGSEA. The CDR3 loop reads CSVGATSRRAETQYF. For the CDR3, the DNA is TGCAGCGTTGGGGCTACGTCTCGGCGCGCGGAGACCCAGTACTTC.